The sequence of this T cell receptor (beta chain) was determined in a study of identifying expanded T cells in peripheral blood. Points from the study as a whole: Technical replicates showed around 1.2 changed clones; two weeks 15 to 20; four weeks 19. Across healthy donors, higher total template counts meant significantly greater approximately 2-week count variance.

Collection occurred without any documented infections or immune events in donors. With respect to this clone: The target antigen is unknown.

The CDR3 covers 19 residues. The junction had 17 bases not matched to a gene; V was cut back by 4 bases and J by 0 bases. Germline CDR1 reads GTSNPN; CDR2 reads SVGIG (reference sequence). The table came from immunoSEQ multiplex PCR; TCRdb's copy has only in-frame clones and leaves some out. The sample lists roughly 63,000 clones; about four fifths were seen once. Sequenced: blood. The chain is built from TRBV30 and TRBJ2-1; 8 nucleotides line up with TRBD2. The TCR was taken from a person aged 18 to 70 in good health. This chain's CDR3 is CAWKPLLGGAIGSYNEQFF. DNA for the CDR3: TGTGCCTGGAAACCCCTTCTCGGGGGGGCCATCGGCTCCTACAATGAGCAGTTCTTC.